This T cell receptor (beta chain) was observed in a study of CD8+ T cells in alopecia areata. About the research overall: Twice a day, 5 to 10 mg of oral tofacitinib was administered to treated patients.

cDNA reverse transcribed from extracted RNA served as the sequencing template. TCRdb's copy holds only in-frame clones and misses some; the assay was immunoSEQ multiplex PCR. The table has some 120,000 clones, under 65% seen once; the top ten hold more than 5%. Findings and limits, study-wide: Tofacitinib yielded significantly lower scalp clonality and fewer expanded CD8+ clones among the top 100. TCR sharing was clearer in mice than between patients, perhaps partly owing to patient HLA diversity.

Treatment indicated: oral pan-JAK inhibitor, 5-10 mg twice daily. Germline V gene lookup returns CDR1 MNHEY and CDR2 SVGAGI. This CDR3 spans 13 amino acids. Trimming pared 8 bases from V and 4 bases from J, leaving 14 bases between. Note on this clone: Its antigen is unidentified.

The specimen comprised CD4+ T cells sorted from blood, sampled at week 4, from a patient treated with tofacitinib. This sequence joins TRBV6-5 and TRBJ2-5, with D possibly TRBD2 on 5 matching bases. The sequence derives from a human donor with alopecia areata. The CDR3 reads CASLGLAGETQYF. The CDR3 DNA sequence: TGTGCCAGCCTTGGGCTAGCCGGAGAGACCCAGTACTTC.